This T cell receptor beta chain was observed in a study of a mutant IDH1 vaccine in newly diagnosed glioma. Study-level information: Patients began vaccination 4-6 weeks after radiotherapy alone, or with temozolomide cycles. Beforehand, treatment had been radiotherapy, temozolomide, or both; the majority received both.

The CDR3 totals 14 residues. Trimming at V came to 1 base and at J to 9 bases, leaving 8 bases not matched to a gene. The germline V gene has CDR1 GTSNPN and CDR2 SVGIG (reference sequence). Note on this clone: Its antigen is not identified.

Time point meaning: week 11, during vaccination. Every single dose of the vaccine, 300 ug of mutant IDH1 20-mer peptide, came with topical imiquimod. Generated by immunoSEQ multiplex PCR, the TCRdb table keeps only in-frame clones and is missing some. The sample carries about 35,000 clones, about four fifths recorded once. This chain joins TRBV30 and TRBJ2-1; 8 bases are shared with TRBD2. The sequence came from a woman aged 30 to 39 with glioma. Some clones in this sample may be carry-over from other donors' samples. The source material was peripheral blood mononuclear cells (PBMCs), sampled from a glioma patient whose treatment included an IDH1 peptide vaccine. The CDR3 loop reads CAWSGASGLAEQFF. In nucleotides, the CDR3 is TGTGCCTGGAGTGGGGCTAGCGGGTTAGCTGAGCAGTTCTTC. The full variable domain, completed using reference TRBV30 and TRBJ2-1, is SQTIHQWPATLVQPVGSPLSLECTVEGTSNPNLYWYRQAAGRGLQLLFYSVGIGQISSEVPQNLSASRPQDRQFILSSKKLLLSDSGFYLCAWSGASGLAEQFFGPGTRLTVL.